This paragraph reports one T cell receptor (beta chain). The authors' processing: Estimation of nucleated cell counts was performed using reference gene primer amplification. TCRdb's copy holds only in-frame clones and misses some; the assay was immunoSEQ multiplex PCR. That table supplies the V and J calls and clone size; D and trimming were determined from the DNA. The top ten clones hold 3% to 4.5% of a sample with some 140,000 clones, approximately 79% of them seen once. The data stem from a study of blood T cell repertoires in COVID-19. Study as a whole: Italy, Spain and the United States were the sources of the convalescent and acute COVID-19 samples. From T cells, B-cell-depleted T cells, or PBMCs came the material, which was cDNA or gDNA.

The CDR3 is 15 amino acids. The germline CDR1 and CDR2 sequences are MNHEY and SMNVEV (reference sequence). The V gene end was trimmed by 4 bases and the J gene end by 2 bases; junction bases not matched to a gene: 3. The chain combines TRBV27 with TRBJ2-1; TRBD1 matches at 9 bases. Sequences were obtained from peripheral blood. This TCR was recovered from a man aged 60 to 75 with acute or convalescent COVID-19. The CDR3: CASSSGTGPYNEQFF. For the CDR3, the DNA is TGTGCCAGCAGTTCCGGGACAGGGCCCTACAATGAGCAGTTCTTC.